Listed below are T cell receptor beta chains from one sample, sequenced in a study of CD8 T cells in ankylosing spondylitis. TCRdb analysed the 5' RACE reads with MiXCR anew, one entry per CDR3 protein. The data contain 700,000 to 1,000,000 distinct CDR3 sequences, approximately 12% of them singletons. Sample: blood, either unsorted or a sorted T cell fraction (not recorded which). These receptor sequences come from a male donor with ankylosing spondylitis. Each CDR3 is given with its conserved first and last residue. Fields, in order: clone size, D gene, V gene, J gene, CDR3 DNA, CDR3 protein. The D gene is left open where the match is weak. Clone size, where shown, is once, few, many, or a class for clones that have expanded.

size: few; D: .; V: TRBV20-1; J: TRBJ2-7; DNA: TGCAGTGCCCTAAATAGTTACGAGCAGTACTTC; CDR3: CSALNSYEQYF
size: .; D: .; V: TRBV4-3; J: TRBJ2-3; DNA: TGCGCCAGCAGCCCGGACTTCACAGATACGCAGTATTTT; CDR3: CASSPDFTDTQYF
size: .; D: .; V: TRBV2; J: TRBJ2-3; DNA: TGTGCCACAAAAGTTGGGCACCGGACAGATACGCAGTATTTT; CDR3: CATKVGHRTDTQYF
size: many; D: .; V: TRBV12-3/TRBV12-4; J: TRBJ2-2; DNA: TGCGCCAGCAGCTTTCCTAACACCGGGGAGCTGTTTTTT; CDR3: CASSFPNTGELFF
size: few; D: .; V: TRBV12-3/TRBV12-4; J: TRBJ1-3; DNA: TGTGCCAGCAGAGATGAAATGAACAGGTTCCGAGGAAACACCATATATTTT; CDR3: CASRDEMNRFRGNTIYF
size: .; D: .; V: TRBV20-1; J: TRBJ1-1; DNA: TGCAGTGCTATCTCAACAGGCAACACTGAAGCTTTCTTT; CDR3: CSAISTGNTEAFF
size: few; D: TRBD1; V: TRBV7-9; J: TRBJ1-6; DNA: TGTGCCAGCGGACAGGGGGCGCATTCACCCCTCCACTTT; CDR3: CASGQGAHSPLHF
size: many; D: .; V: TRBV5-1; J: TRBJ2-1; DNA: TGCGCCAGCAGCCCACCGGCGTACAATGAGCAGTTCTTC; CDR3: CASSPPAYNEQFF
size: many; D: .; V: TRBV6-5; J: TRBJ1-1; DNA: TGTGCCAGCAACTCCCGGGGGGGCGCAGGTTTCTTT; CDR3: CASNSRGGAGFF
size: .; D: .; V: TRBV2; J: TRBJ2-2; DNA: TGTGCCAGCTCTCGTTCCCGGGCCCTGAACACCGGGGAGCTGTTTTTT; CDR3: CASSRSRALNTGELFF
size: .; D: .; V: TRBV10-3; J: TRBJ2-5; DNA: TGTGCCATCCGCGAAACTAGGAGTAGGGAGACCCAGTACTTC; CDR3: CAIRETRSRETQYF
size: many; D: .; V: TRBV12-3/TRBV12-4; J: TRBJ2-2; DNA: TGTGCCAGCAGTAATAAGGGGGGCACCGGGGAGCTGTTTTTT; CDR3: CASSNKGGTGELFF
size: .; D: .; V: TRBV4-1; J: TRBJ2-1; DNA: TGCGCCAGCAGCCAGGAAGGGACCCTCGATGAGCAGTTCTTC; CDR3: CASSQEGTLDEQFF
size: .; D: .; V: TRBV9; J: TRBJ1-2; DNA: TGTGCCAGTACAAAAACCGGGAGCCCGTATGGCTACACCTTC; CDR3: CASTKTGSPYGYTF
size: few; D: .; V: TRBV21-1; J: TRBJ2-1; DNA: TGTGCCAGCATCCTTGTGGGTGAGAGCTCCTACAATGAGCAGTTCTTC; CDR3: CASILVGESSYNEQFF
size: many; D: .; V: TRBV9; J: TRBJ2-3; DNA: TGTGCCAGCAGCGTAACGACTAGCACAGATACGCAGTATTTT; CDR3: CASSVTTSTDTQYF
size: few; D: .; V: TRBV7-2; J: TRBJ1-1; DNA: TGTGCCAGCAGCTTAGGGTGGATCTCGAACACTGAAGCTTTCTTT; CDR3: CASSLGWISNTEAFF
size: few; D: .; V: TRBV7-2; J: TRBJ2-3; DNA: TGTGCCAGCAGCTTGGTTCAGGCCACAGATACGCAGTATTTT; CDR3: CASSLVQATDTQYF
size: .; D: TRBD1; V: TRBV12-3/TRBV12-4; J: TRBJ2-4; DNA: TGTGCCAGCACCCTGACAGGGGAGGTCATTCAGTACTTC; CDR3: CASTLTGEVIQYF
size: few; D: .; V: TRBV20-1; J: TRBJ2-1; DNA: TGCAGTGCTAGACCTCGCGGTGCCTACAATGAGCAGTTCTTC; CDR3: CSARPRGAYNEQFF
size: many; D: .; V: TRBV29-1; J: TRBJ2-7; DNA: TGCAGCGTTCTTACGGGGTCCTACGAGCAGTACTTC; CDR3: CSVLTGSYEQYF
size: many; D: TRBD2; V: TRBV6-5; J: TRBJ2-7; DNA: TGTGCCAGCAGTTACTCCCCCAGCGGGACTTCCTACGAGCAGTACTTC; CDR3: CASSYSPSGTSYEQYF
size: many; D: .; V: TRBV2; J: TRBJ2-1; DNA: TGTGCCAGCAGTGAGACCGGGTATGGCTACAATGAGCAGTTCTTC; CDR3: CASSETGYGYNEQFF
size: .; D: TRBD1; V: TRBV15; J: TRBJ1-1; DNA: TGTGCCACCAGCAGGGACGCCGGGACAGACGTGAACACTGAAGCTTTCTTT; CDR3: CATSRDAGTDVNTEAFF
size: many; D: .; V: TRBV27; J: TRBJ1-3; DNA: TGTGCCAGCAGTTTAGGAGGGCCTGGAAACACCATATATTTT; CDR3: CASSLGGPGNTIYF
size: many; D: TRBD2; V: TRBV29-1; J: TRBJ2-7; DNA: TGCAGCGTTGAAGTAGGACTAGCTGGCGAGCAGTACTTC; CDR3: CSVEVGLAGEQYF
size: .; D: .; V: TRBV20-1; J: TRBJ2-4; DNA: TGCTGTGCTAGTTTAGCGAGGGGCAGGTACAAAAACATTCAGTACTTC; CDR3: CCASLARGRYKNIQYF
size: .; D: TRBD1; V: TRBV5-6; J: TRBJ1-2; DNA: TGTGCCAGCAGCGGACAGGGGGCAAGCGGCTACACCTTC; CDR3: CASSGQGASGYTF
size: .; D: TRBD2; V: TRBV18; J: TRBJ2-3; DNA: TGTGCCAGCTCACCACGTTCCCGGGAGGGCACAGATACGCAGTATTTT; CDR3: CASSPRSREGTDTQYF
size: few; D: .; V: TRBV6-5; J: TRBJ1-2; DNA: TGTGCCAGCAGCAGGGGAAATGGCTACACCTTC; CDR3: CASSRGNGYTF
size: many; D: .; V: TRBV7-2; J: TRBJ2-3; DNA: TGTGCCAGCAGCTTAGTTTTGGGGGAGCTGGGAGATACGCAGTATTTT; CDR3: CASSLVLGELGDTQYF
size: many; D: .; V: TRBV5-1; J: TRBJ2-2; DNA: TGCGCCAGCAGCTTGGTGCGAGTTAGGAGCACCGGGGAGCTGTTTTTT; CDR3: CASSLVRVRSTGELFF
size: few; D: .; V: TRBV12-3/TRBV12-4; J: TRBJ2-5; DNA: TGTGCCAGCAGGTTGTCAGGGATCGAGACCCAGTACTTC; CDR3: CASRLSGIETQYF
size: few; D: .; V: TRBV10-3; J: TRBJ2-7; DNA: TGTGCCATCCACGATGAAGTAGGCGACTCCTACGAGCAGTACTTC; CDR3: CAIHDEVGDSYEQYF
size: few; D: TRBD1; V: TRBV20-1; J: TRBJ1-2; DNA: TGCAGTGCTTTCCGGGACAGGGTAAACTATGGCTACACCTTC; CDR3: CSAFRDRVNYGYTF
size: few; D: TRBD2; V: TRBV20-1; J: TRBJ2-7; DNA: TGCAGTAGCCCCGGGGGGGGCGAGCAGTACTTC; CDR3: CSSPGGGEQYF
size: many; D: TRBD1; V: TRBV20-1; J: TRBJ1-4; DNA: TGCAGTGCTAGCCGGGACAGAAATGAAAAACTGTTTTTT; CDR3: CSASRDRNEKLFF
size: once; D: .; V: TRBV11-2; J: TRBJ1-1; DNA: TGTGCCAGCAGCCCGGGGGGGCGCTGGACTGAAGCTTTCTTT; CDR3: CASSPGGRWTEAFF
size: many; D: .; V: TRBV4-2; J: TRBJ2-1; DNA: TGTGCCAGCAGCCAAGGGTCAAGCTATGAGCAGTTCTTC; CDR3: CASSQGSSYEQFF
size: many; D: .; V: TRBV6-5; J: TRBJ2-7; DNA: TGTGCCAGCAGTTTCTCCGCGGGGTCCTCCTACGAGCAGTACTTC; CDR3: CASSFSAGSSYEQYF
size: .; D: TRBD2; V: TRBV27; J: TRBJ2-3; DNA: TGTGCCAGCAGTCCCTTACGACGGACTAGCGGGAGTAGCACAGATACGCAGTATTTT; CDR3: CASSPLRRTSGSSTDTQYF
size: .; D: .; V: TRBV29-1; J: TRBJ2-3; DNA: TGCAGCGTTGAATCGGCGGGATTCACAGATACGCAGTATTTT; CDR3: CSVESAGFTDTQYF
size: .; D: .; V: TRBV28; J: TRBJ1-6; DNA: TGTGCCAGCGCCCCTGGAGGAAAGGATTCACCCCTCCACTTT; CDR3: CASAPGGKDSPLHF
size: few; D: TRBD2; V: TRBV20-1; J: TRBJ2-1; DNA: TGCAGTGCTAGAGATCTAGCGGGAGGGCCGGGTGAGCAGTTCTTC; CDR3: CSARDLAGGPGEQFF
size: many; D: .; V: TRBV20-1; J: TRBJ2-3; DNA: TGCAGTGCTATCGAGCGGTTCACAGATACGCAGTATTTT; CDR3: CSAIERFTDTQYF
size: many; D: .; V: TRBV20-1; J: TRBJ1-2; DNA: TGCAGTGCTAGACCTAGGATTTCCAACTATGGCTACACCTTC; CDR3: CSARPRISNYGYTF
size: few; D: TRBD1; V: TRBV24-1; J: TRBJ2-1; DNA: TGTGCCACCAGTGATTTGCCGGGACAGGGGTCTTATGAGCAGTTCTTC; CDR3: CATSDLPGQGSYEQFF
size: .; D: TRBD2; V: TRBV4-1; J: TRBJ2-1; DNA: TGCGCCAGCAGCCTTCATACTACTGGGGAGGGGCACAATGAGCAGTTCTTC; CDR3: CASSLHTTGEGHNEQFF
size: .; D: .; V: TRBV5-5; J: TRBJ1-3; DNA: TGTGCCAGCAGCTTGCCAGCTGGAAACACCATATATTTT; CDR3: CASSLPAGNTIYF
size: .; D: .; V: TRBV6-1; J: TRBJ2-1; DNA: TGTGCCAGCAAACAGGGACTCCTCTCCTACAATGAGCAGTTCTTC; CDR3: CASKQGLLSYNEQFF
size: .; D: .; V: TRBV12-3/TRBV12-4; J: TRBJ1-1; DNA: TGTGCCAGCAGTACCGGTCAGGACACTGAAGCTTTCTTT; CDR3: CASSTGQDTEAFF
size: few; D: .; V: TRBV27; J: TRBJ2-2; DNA: TGTGCCAGCAGCGGCGGGGTGGGCACCGGGGAGCTGTTTTTT; CDR3: CASSGGVGTGELFF
size: .; D: .; V: TRBV28; J: TRBJ1-2; DNA: TGTGCCAGCACCGTGGTAAGAGTGACAGAAGTCTATGGCTACACCTTC; CDR3: CASTVVRVTEVYGYTF
size: .; D: TRBD2; V: TRBV5-1; J: TRBJ2-7; DNA: TGCGCCAGCAGCTCCACGGCGGGAGTAACCTACGAGCAGTACTTC; CDR3: CASSSTAGVTYEQYF